The clone carrying this TCR beta chain occurred many times. The data derive from a study of T cells in Graves' hyperthyroidism and ophthalmopathy. Researchers barred patients who had uncontrolled infection, other autoimmune disease, pregnancy or lactation. Germline trimming cut 5 bases from V and 6 bases from J; bases unmatched to any gene: 9. This CDR3 region has 15 residues. Germline lookup yields CDR1 SGHTA and CDR2 FQGNSA. TCR beta CDR3 regions were amplified from RNA. When the TCR CDR3 underwent first-round RT-PCR, the HTBI primer set was used. MiXCR was run by TCRdb on the multiplex PCR reads, yielding one entry per CDR3 protein. The sample shows about 640,000 distinct CDR3 sequences, about 14% of them seen only once.

Specimen: blood. This receptor was obtained from a woman aged 50 to 60 with Graves' ophthalmopathy. The rearrangement uses TRBV7-2 and TRBJ2-3, with 9 bases aligning to TRBD2. Written as DNA, the CDR3 is TGTGCCAGCAGCCCCCAGGGACTAGCCGGGGATACGCAGTATTTT. It encodes CASSPQGLAGDTQYF.